This T cell receptor (beta chain) is drawn from a study of blood T cell repertoires in COVID-19. The overall study: T cells, B-cell-depleted T cells, or PBMCs supplied cDNA or gDNA.

The CDR3 consists of 14 residues. V lost 5 bases, J lost 9 bases, and 17 bases lay in between. The germline gives CDR1 SGHTA, CDR2 FQGTGA. TCRdb keeps only in-frame clones here, not all; method: immunoSEQ multiplex PCR. Of approximately 190,000 clones detected, 60% to 85% appear once; the ten largest clones hold around 16%. Sequenced sample: peripheral blood. The chain links TRBV7-3 to TRBJ2-4; D may be TRBD2 (7 bases). This receptor was identified in a man in his fifties or sixties with active or convalescent COVID-19. CDR3 region: CASSIGTTGGIQYF. The DNA for the CDR3 is TGTGCCAGCAGCATCGGGACAACGGGGGGCATTCAGTACTTC.